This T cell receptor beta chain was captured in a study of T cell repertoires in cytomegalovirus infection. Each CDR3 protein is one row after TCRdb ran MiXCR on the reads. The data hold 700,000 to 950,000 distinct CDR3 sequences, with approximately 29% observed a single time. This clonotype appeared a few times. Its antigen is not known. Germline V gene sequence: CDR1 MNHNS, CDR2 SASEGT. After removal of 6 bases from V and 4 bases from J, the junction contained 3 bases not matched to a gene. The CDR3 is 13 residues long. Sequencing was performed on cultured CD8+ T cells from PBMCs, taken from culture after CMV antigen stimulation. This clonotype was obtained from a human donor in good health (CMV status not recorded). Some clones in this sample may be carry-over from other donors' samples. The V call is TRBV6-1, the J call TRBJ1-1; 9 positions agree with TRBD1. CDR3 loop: CASSGQGITEAFF. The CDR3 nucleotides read TGTGCCAGCAGCGGACAGGGGATCACTGAAGCTTTCTTT.